Following are 32 T cell receptor beta chains from one sample sequenced in a study of T cells after yellow fever vaccination. Using its own MiXCR run on the 5' RACE reads, TCRdb lists one record per CDR3 protein. The sample yields 300,000 to 400,000 distinct CDR3 sequences, about 9.5% seen once. Source: PBMCs, taken on the day of the first yellow fever vaccination. The receptors shown here come from a man younger than 35 who received the YFV17D yellow fever vaccine.

This chain joins TRBV28 and TRBJ2-2; D gene unclear. This CDR3 has 13 amino acids. The V and J ends lost 1 base and 3 bases respectively, with 3 bases between them. Germline CDR1 and CDR2: MDHEN and SYDVKM. The CDR3 spells CASSLSHTGELFF. In DNA form, the CDR3 reads TGTGCCAGCAGTTTATCTCACACCGGGGAGCTGTTTTTT.

This clonotype was seen many times. V gene TRBV5-5 combines with J gene TRBJ2-7, with D unclear. CDR1 SGHKS and CDR2 YYEKEE come from the germline V gene (reference sequence). V was pared by 4 bases and J by 0 bases, with 5 bases between. The CDR3 is 12 amino acids. For the CDR3, the DNA is TGTGCCAGCAGCCTCACCTCCTACGAGCAGTACTTC. Translating gives CASSLTSYEQYF.

This clonotype has just a few counts. The chain couples TRBV6-5 to TRBJ1-6, with D unclear. V was pared by 0 bases and J by 5 bases, with 14 bases between. The CDR3 totals 17 residues. The germline CDR1 and CDR2 sequences are MNHEY and SVGAGI. CDR3: CASSYSIRTLHNSPLHF. The DNA for the CDR3 is TGTGCCAGCAGTTACTCGATCCGGACGCTTCATAATTCACCCCTCCACTTT.

This clonotype occurred many times. The chain's CDR3 is CSVTSVNEQFF. The CDR3 region has the DNA TGCAGCGTCACCTCTGTTAATGAGCAGTTCTTC. The chain is built from TRBV29-1 and TRBJ2-1; no clear D gene. The CDR3 sequence is 11 residues long. With 6 bases removed from V and 7 bases from J, the gap between germline ends came to 10 bases. Germline CDR1 SQVTM, CDR2 ANQGSEA.

The chain couples TRBV5-5 to TRBJ1-5; tentative D call: TRBD1 (5 bases). The CDR3 length is 14 residues. Germline CDR1 and CDR2: SGHKS and YYEKEE (reference sequence). V was shortened by 4 bases and J by 8 bases, with 16 bases between the two germline ends. In nucleotides, the CDR3 is TGTGCCAGCAGCCCGGGAGCGGGGGGAGAGCCCCAGCATTTT. It encodes CASSPGAGGEPQHF.

The chain uses TRBV4-1 and TRBJ2-1, with D possibly being TRBD2 (6 bases). The V and J ends lost 1 base and 7 bases respectively, with 11 bases between them. The CDR3 has 14 amino acids. Per germline, CDR1 MGHRA and CDR2 YSYEKL. CDR3 region: CASSQVGGTNEQFF. CDR3 nucleotide sequence: TGCGCCAGCAGCCAAGTTGGGGGGACGAATGAGCAGTTCTTC.

A few counts support this clonotype. The V and J genes are TRBV3-1 and TRBJ1-2, with TRBD1 matching 12 bases. This CDR3 is 18 amino acids long. Germline-derived CDR1 and CDR2 are LGHDT and YNNKEL (reference sequence). V gave up 5 bases and J gave up 3 bases; unmatched junction bases: 13. The chain's CDR3 is CASSKSRDRGLYYYGYTF. For the CDR3, the DNA is TGTGCCAGCAGCAAATCGCGGGACAGGGGGCTATATTACTATGGCTACACCTTC. The variable domain in full, completed from reference TRBV3-1 and TRBJ1-2, reads DTAVSQTPKYLVTQMGNDKSIKCEQNLGHDTMYWYKQDSKKFLKIMFSYNNKELIINETVPNRFSPKSPDKAHLNLHINSLELGDSAVYFCASSKSRDRGLYYYGYTFGSGTRLTVV.

This rearrangement joins TRBV7-3 to TRBJ2-5; D call uncertain. The germline CDR1 and CDR2 sequences are SGHTA and FQGTGA. The CDR3 is made up of 13 amino acids. V dropped 5 bases and J dropped 5 bases, with 12 bases sitting between them. CDR3 nucleotides: TGTGCCAGCAGCCCCGCCGCGACGGAGACCCAGTACTTC. This codes for CASSPAATETQYF.

The rearrangement joins TRBV7-9 to TRBJ2-7, with 9 bases lining up with TRBD1. The J segment lost 1 base and the V segment lost 0 bases, leaving 1 base of the junction unmatched. The CDR3 contains 15 residues. The V gene's germline CDR1 is SEHNR and CDR2 FQNEAQ (reference sequence). The CDR3 nucleotides read TGTGCCAGCAGCTTAGCAGGACAGGGGTCCTACGAGCAGTACTTC. It is translated as CASSLAGQGSYEQYF.

This clonotype was seen at least ten times. V and J are TRBV7-2 and TRBJ2-5; 12 nucleotides align to TRBD2. The CDR3 sequence is 16 residues long. CDR1 and CDR2 (germline): SGHTA, FQGNSA. The V and J ends lost 4 bases and 6 bases, in that order; junction bases with no gene match: 9. In DNA, the CDR3 is TGTGCCAGCAGCTCTCTAGCGGGGGGGCCGTTAAAGACCCAGTACTTC. The encoded protein is CASSSLAGGPLKTQYF.

The table lists this clonotype with a few counts. The rearrangement links TRBV18 to TRBJ2-7; TRBD1 is a possible D gene (5 bases). CDR3 size: 15 residues. V shed 1 base and J shed 2 bases, with 12 bases lying between them. The germline CDR1 and CDR2 sequences are KGHSH and LQKENI. The CDR3 is CASSPQGPQAYEQYF. The DNA for the CDR3 is TGTGCCAGCTCACCACAGGGGCCACAAGCCTACGAGCAGTACTTC.

The chain couples TRBV7-9 to TRBJ2-3, with TRBD1 identical over 8 bases. The CDR3 consists of 13 residues. The J segment lost 5 bases and the V segment lost 5 bases, leaving 3 bases of the junction unmatched. Germline CDR1 SEHNR, CDR2 FQNEAQ (reference sequence). The CDR3 spells CASSGQGGDTQYF. CDR3 nucleotides: TGTGCCAGCAGCGGACAGGGAGGAGATACGCAGTATTTT.

The chain couples TRBV9 to TRBJ2-2, with 8 bases identical to TRBD2. The V and J ends lost 3 bases and 8 bases, in that order; junction bases with no gene match: 9. Germline loops: CDR1 SGDLS, CDR2 YYNGEE. The CDR3 spans 15 residues. The CDR3 DNA follows: TGTGCCAGCAGCGCGAGCGGGAGCCCCGTGGGGGAGCTGTTTTTT. Its translation: CASSASGSPVGELFF. Based on the CDR3 plus reference TRBV9 and TRBJ2-2, the full variable domain is DSGVTQTPKHLITATGQRVTLRCSPRSGDLSVYWYQQSLDQGLQFLIQYYNGEERAKGNILERFSAQQFPDLHSELNLSSLELGDSALYFCASSASGSPVGELFFGEGSRLTVL.

This clonotype occurred a few times. The rearrangement uses TRBV7-9 and TRBJ2-7; a possible D gene is TRBD1 (5 bases). In germline, CDR1 is SEHNR, CDR2 FQNEAQ (reference sequence). CDR3 length: 16 residues. Trimming took off 5 bases at V and 3 bases at J, with 20 bases between the two ends. The CDR3 loop reads CASSESQGVRDYEQYF. The DNA for the CDR3 is TGTGCCAGCAGCGAATCGCAGGGCGTCCGCGACTACGAGCAGTACTTC. The variable domain in full, completed from reference TRBV7-9 and TRBJ2-7, reads DTGVSQNPRHKITKRGQNVTFRCDPISEHNRLYWYRQTLGQGPEFLTYFQNEAQLEKSRLLSDRFSAERPKGSFSTLEIQRTEQGDSAMYLCASSESQGVRDYEQYFGPGTRLTVT.

Many counts were recorded for this clonotype. The chain recombines TRBV5-1 with TRBJ2-7; no clear D. The germline CDR1 and CDR2 sequences are SGHRS and YFSETQ. V shed 0 bases and J shed 0 bases, with 10 bases lying between them. The CDR3 runs to 15 residues. The CDR3 nucleotides are TGCGCCAGCAGCTTGGTACCGGAAAGCTCCTACGAGCAGTACTTC. This translates into CASSLVPESSYEQYF.

The chain couples TRBV29-1 to TRBJ2-1; no clear D gene. CDR1 and CDR2 (germline): SQVTM, ANQGSEA. Trimming cost V 4 bases and J 5 bases, with 12 bases left between them. The CDR3 is 13 residues long. This CDR3 is CSVALLLNNEQFF. CDR3 nucleotides: TGCAGCGTTGCTTTGCTGCTAAACAATGAGCAGTTCTTC.

This clonotype was picked up a small number of times. The V and J genes are TRBV6-1 and TRBJ2-3, with D perhaps TRBD1 or TRBD2 (5 bases each). V lost 4 bases, J lost 6 bases, and 14 bases lay in between. Germline V gene sequence: CDR1 MNHNS, CDR2 SASEGT. CDR3 length: 14 residues. The CDR3 sequence is CASSVQGTGDTQYF. CDR3 DNA sequence: TGTGCCAGCAGTGTGCAGGGAACGGGGGATACGCAGTATTTT.

V is TRBV29-1 and J is TRBJ1-6; D is unresolved. V was pared by 4 bases and J by 0 bases, with 7 bases between. Per the germline V gene, CDR1 is SQVTM and CDR2 is ANQGSEA. This CDR3 region has 14 residues. CDR3 sequence reads: CSVAESSYNSPLHF. The DNA for the CDR3 is TGCAGCGTTGCAGAGAGCTCCTATAATTCACCCCTCCACTTT.

With regard to this clonotype: One end of the junction fails to match germline, which may point to a read error. This sequence joins TRBV7-9 and TRBJ2-3, with 9 bases lining up with TRBD2. CDR1 is SEHNR, CDR2 FQNEAQ, per germline (reference sequence). The CDR3 loop spans 17 amino acids. The CDR3 spells CASSFGCLAGCTDTLYF. CDR3 nucleotide sequence: TGTGCCAGCAGCTTCGGTTGTCTAGCGGGGTGCACAGATACGCTGTATTTT.

This clonotype was found a few times. The genes are TRBV6-9 and TRBJ2-5; no reliable D call. The V end lost 8 bases, the J end lost 9 bases, and 16 bases lay between the germline ends. CDR3 size: 12 residues. CDR1 is MNHGY and CDR2 is SVAAGI in the germline V gene. CDR3 in DNA: TGTGCCAGCGGCTGGCCTCCGGTGGCCCAGTACTTC. Its protein is CASGWPPVAQYF.

The chain is built from TRBV20-1 and TRBJ2-1; 10 bases are a match to TRBD2. CDR3 length equals 17 residues. J gave up 2 bases and V 2 bases, and 9 bases lay outside the gene matches. Looked up from germline, CDR1 is DFQATT and CDR2 is SNEGSKA (reference sequence). The CDR3 loop is CSARLAGALSPYNEQFF. Here the CDR3 DNA reads TGCAGTGCTAGACTAGCGGGGGCCTTAAGCCCCTACAATGAGCAGTTCTTC.

About this clonotype: At one boundary the junction diverges from the germline segment, which might be a read error. In nucleotides, the CDR3 is TGTGCCAGCAGCTCGAGACTAGGGAGCACAGATGCGCAGTATTTT. Translating it yields CASSSRLGSTDAQYF. J is TRBJ2-3 and V is TRBV9; a possible D gene is TRBD2 (6 bases). CDR1 is SGDLS, CDR2 YYNGEE, per germline. The CDR3 has 15 residues.

Only a few counts were recorded for this clonotype. The chain combines TRBV28 with TRBJ2-1, with D unresolved. The germline V gene has CDR1 MDHEN and CDR2 SYDVKM. There are 14 residues in the CDR3. Trimming removed 8 bases at V and 1 base at J, with 12 bases between. CDR3 sequence: CASYPPGSYNEQFF. CDR3 DNA: TGTGCCAGCTACCCCCCGGGTTCCTACAATGAGCAGTTCTTC.

This clonotype has just a few counts. The V gene is TRBV12-3 or TRBV12-4, the J gene TRBJ2-4; no firm D call. This CDR3 contains 14 residues. V gave up 1 base and J gave up 2 bases, with 6 bases separating them. CDR3 sequence (DNA): TGTGCCAGCAGTTTAGGGCAGTCCAAAAACATTCAGTACTTC. This translates into CASSLGQSKNIQYF.

This clonotype was seen a handful of times. The chain carries TRBV7-2 and TRBJ1-6; the D is unclear. Trimming cost V 0 bases and J 7 bases, with 7 bases left between them. The germline V gene encodes CDR1 SGHTA and CDR2 FQGNSA. The CDR3 runs to 14 residues. DNA for the CDR3: TGTGCCAGCAGCTTAGCGGGCAGAAATTCACCCCTCCACTTT. Translation gives CASSLAGRNSPLHF.

The chain uses TRBV7-9 and TRBJ2-5, with D perhaps matching TRBD1 (5 bases). Trimming took 6 bases from V and 1 from J, leaving 12 bases between them. The germline V gene encodes CDR1 SEHNR and CDR2 FQNEAQ (reference sequence). The CDR3 runs 14 residues. The CDR3 sequence: CASRKDTFQETQYF. The DNA for the CDR3 is TGTGCCAGCAGAAAGGACACCTTCCAAGAGACCCAGTACTTC.

Regarding this clonotype: With a much larger clone just one base away, this may be a read error. The chain recombines TRBV4-2 with TRBJ1-6; TRBD1 matches at 11 bases. The CDR3 is 17 amino acids. Germline V lookup: CDR1 LGHNA, CDR2 YNFKEQ. The CDR3 sequence: CASSQEPLGQGDSPFHF. In DNA form, the CDR3 reads TGTGCCAGCAGCCAAGAACCGTTGGGACAGGGGGATTCACCCTTCCACTTT.

The genes are TRBV11-2 and TRBJ2-5; 10 positions agree with TRBD2. Germline CDR1 reads SGHAT; CDR2 reads FQNNGV. V lost 6 bases and J lost 7; bases outside the gene matches: 11. The CDR3 has 15 amino acids. The CDR3 DNA reads as TGTGCCAGCAGGTCGATAGCGGGGGGCGCTCGGACCCAGTACTTC. This codes for CASRSIAGGARTQYF.

This clonotype has ten or more counts. The chain joins TRBV7-2 to TRBJ2-2; D is unresolved. Germline V CDR1 and CDR2: SGHTA, FQGNSA. Trimming removed 3 bases from V and 4 bases from J, with 6 bases in between. CDR3 length equals 13 residues. In DNA, the CDR3 is TGTGCCAGCAGCTTCTGGACCACCGGGGAGCTGTTTTTT. It specifies CASSFWTTGELFF.

This clonotype appeared many times. The chain links TRBV12-3 or TRBV12-4 to TRBJ1-1, with 9 nucleotides matching TRBD1. This CDR3 has 15 amino acids. J lost 4 bases, V lost 5 bases, and 8 bases had no gene match. CDR3 in amino acids: CASSTGQGGTTEAFF. The CDR3 region has the DNA TGTGCCAGCAGTACGGGACAGGGTGGAACCACTGAAGCTTTCTTT.

This clonotype was counted many times. This chain links TRBV5-4 with TRBJ2-5; D unclear. The CDR3 contains 15 residues. The germline gives CDR1 SGHNT, CDR2 YYREEE (reference sequence). V was cut by 0 bases and J by 2 bases, with 11 bases left in between. As DNA, the CDR3 is TGTGCCAGCAGCTTGGTAGGGCCGACGCAAGAGACCCAGTACTTC. Its translation: CASSLVGPTQETQYF.

This clonotype was recorded a few times. The junction does not match germline at one end; this may be a read error. The chain has TRBV10-3 and TRBJ1-1, with D unclear. This CDR3 has 12 residues. The germline gives CDR1 ENHRY, CDR2 SYGVKD. Here the CDR3 reads CATAEGNPEAFF. The CDR3 bases are TGTGCCACCGCCGAAGGGAACCCTGAAGCTTTCTTT.